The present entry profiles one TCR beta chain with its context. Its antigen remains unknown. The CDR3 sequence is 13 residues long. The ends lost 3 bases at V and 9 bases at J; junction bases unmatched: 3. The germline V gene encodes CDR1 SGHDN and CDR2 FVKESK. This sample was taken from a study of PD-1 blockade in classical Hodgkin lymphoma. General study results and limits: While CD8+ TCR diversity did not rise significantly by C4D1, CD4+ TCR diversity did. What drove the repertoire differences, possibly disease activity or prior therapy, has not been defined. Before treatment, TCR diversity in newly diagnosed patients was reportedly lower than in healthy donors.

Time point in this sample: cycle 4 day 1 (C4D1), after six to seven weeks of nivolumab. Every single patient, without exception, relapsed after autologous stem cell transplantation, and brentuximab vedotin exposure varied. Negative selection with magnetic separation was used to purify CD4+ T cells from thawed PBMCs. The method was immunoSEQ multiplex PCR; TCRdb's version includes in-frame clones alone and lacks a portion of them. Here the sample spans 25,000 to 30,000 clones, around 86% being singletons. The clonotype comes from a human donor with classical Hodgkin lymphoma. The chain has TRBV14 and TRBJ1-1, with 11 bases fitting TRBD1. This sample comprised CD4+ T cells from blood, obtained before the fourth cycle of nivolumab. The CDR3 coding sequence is TGTGCCAGCAGCCAGTGGACAGGGGGCCAAGCTTTCTTT. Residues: CASSQWTGGQAFF.